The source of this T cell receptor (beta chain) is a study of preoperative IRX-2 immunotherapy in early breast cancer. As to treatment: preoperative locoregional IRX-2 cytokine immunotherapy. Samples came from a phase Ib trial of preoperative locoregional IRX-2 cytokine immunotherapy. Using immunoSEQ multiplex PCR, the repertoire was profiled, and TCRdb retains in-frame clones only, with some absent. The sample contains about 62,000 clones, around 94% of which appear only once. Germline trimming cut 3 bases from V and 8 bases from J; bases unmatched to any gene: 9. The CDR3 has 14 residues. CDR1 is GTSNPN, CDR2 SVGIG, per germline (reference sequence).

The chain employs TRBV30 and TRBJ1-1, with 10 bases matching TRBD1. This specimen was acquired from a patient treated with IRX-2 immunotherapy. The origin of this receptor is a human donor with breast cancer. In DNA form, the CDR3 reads TGTGCCTGGAGAGAGGCGGACAGGGGGAGGGAAGCTTTCTTT. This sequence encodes CAWREADRGREAFF.